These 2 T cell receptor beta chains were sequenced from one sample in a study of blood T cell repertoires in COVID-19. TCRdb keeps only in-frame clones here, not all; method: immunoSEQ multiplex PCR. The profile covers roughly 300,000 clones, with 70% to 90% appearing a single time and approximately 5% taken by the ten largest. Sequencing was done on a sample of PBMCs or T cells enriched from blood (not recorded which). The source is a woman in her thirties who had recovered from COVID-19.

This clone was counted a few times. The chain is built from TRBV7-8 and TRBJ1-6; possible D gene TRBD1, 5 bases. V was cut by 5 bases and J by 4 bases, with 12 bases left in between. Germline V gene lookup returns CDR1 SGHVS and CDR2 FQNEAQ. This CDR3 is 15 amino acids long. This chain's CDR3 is CASSQRDPYNSPLHF. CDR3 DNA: TGTGCCAGCAGCCAGCGGGACCCTTATAATTCACCCCTCCACTTT. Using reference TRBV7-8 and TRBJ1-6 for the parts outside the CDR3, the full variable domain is GAGVSQSPRYKVAKRGQDVALRCDPISGHVSLFWYQQALGQGPEFLTYFQNEAQLDKSGLPSDRFFAERPEGSVSTLKIQRTQQEDSAVYLCASSQRDPYNSPLHFGNGTRLTVT.

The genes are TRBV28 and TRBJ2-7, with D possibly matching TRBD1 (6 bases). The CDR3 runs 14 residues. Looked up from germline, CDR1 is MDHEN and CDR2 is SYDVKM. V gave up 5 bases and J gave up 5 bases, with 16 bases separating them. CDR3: CASSPQTGAHEQYF. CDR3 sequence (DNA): TGTGCCAGCAGTCCCCAGACAGGTGCCCACGAGCAGTACTTC.